This T cell receptor (beta chain) was obtained from a study of beta chain features in type 1 diabetes (dated by TCRdb to about 2018). Background on the whole study: Patients and healthy donors did not differ in mean age, gender distribution, total cell number or subset yield. A total of around 110,000,000 sorted cells were examined across all samples, and RNA yield correlated strongly with the number of cells per subset. The study compared the TCRB repertoires of sorted circulating CD4+ T cell subsets in recently diagnosed type 1 diabetes patients with those in matched healthy donors. Regulatory and stem cell-like memory subsets were isolated from only 8 patients and about eight healthy donors, whereas naive and central memory subsets came from all 30 or so donors. Paper-wide results and their limitations: Patients with type 1 diabetes made fewer insertions and deleted more nucleotides at VDJ recombination sites, implying thymic rearrangement abnormalities. A moderate but significant shortening of TCRB CDR3 length was observed in type 1 diabetes patients in all four CD4+ subsets. Only small numbers of individuals were included in the HLA sub-analyses, which left unresolved whether HLA type had any influence on TCRB rearrangement. PCR might favor shorter templates, but patient and control samples were amplified and corrected together, so any skew would affect both groups equally. Because cDNA was sequenced instead of genomic DNA, highly expressing activated cells could be over-represented, though the groups showed no difference in activation or CD3 levels. Naive, central memory and regulatory TCRB repertoires appeared more similar among patients than among healthy donors.

The High Capacity cDNA Reverse Transcription Kit was used to reverse transcribe all of the isolated RNA, meaning that expressed TCRB transcripts were what got sequenced. Naive, central memory and regulatory T cell samples underwent deep immunoSEQ sequencing, averaging approximately 3.5 million total reads per sample. After sorted cells were lysed in RLT buffer, RNA was extracted with DNase-treated RNeasy Micro or Mini kits, with the choice depending on cell number. Each cell subset was processed on its own to prevent cross-contamination, while patient and healthy donor samples were processed together. The immunoSEQ multiplex PCR was used to amplify TCRB sequences from cDNA, yielding 87-bp fragments that span the CDR3 region. Sequencing of the amplicons was performed on the Illumina HiSeq platform. The authors processed their data as follows. PCR bias was computationally corrected using synthetic template baselines, reads within Hamming distance 2 were collapsed, and singletons that could not be merged were discarded. Reads were aligned to IMGT to assign V, D and J genes, CDR3 length, and insertions or deletions at six rearrangement sites. Within each subset, clonotype counts were normalized to the number of sorted cells before true diversity and Gini coefficients were calculated with the tcR R package. The overlap coefficient, calculated on TCRB nucleotide sequences, was used to measure repertoire sharing. Out-of-frame TCRB sequences from naive cells were analyzed to stand in for the pre-selection repertoire. TCRdb mirrors the immuneACCESS table, restricted to in-frame sequences. Some clones are absent from its copies; in checked studies, under half trace to an unresolved V gene, and the reason for the others is unknown. That table is the source of V, J and clone size, and D and trimming were worked out from the DNA. Counted in this sample were about 340,000 clones; roughly 13% of them appeared once. The ten largest clones take up about 0.016% of the sample.

From each donor, a single peripheral blood sample of around 120 mL on average was drawn into heparinised tubes. Using a panel that included CD45RO, CCR7, CD25, CD127, CD95 and CD27, naive, central memory, regulatory and stem cell-like memory CD4+ T cells were sorted on a BD FACSAria II. A purity above 95% was achieved for all sorted populations. PBMCs were isolated right away by Lymphoprep density gradient centrifugation and were stained directly, without culture. To minimize batch effects, samples were stained and sorted in pairs, one healthy donor with one patient per experiment. CDR3 length: 13 amino acids, cysteine to phenylalanine. Of all the DNA, just the CDR3 is kept, 39 bases in frame from base 1. Deletion took 5 bases off V and 4 bases off J, with a span of 11 bases between the germline ends. CDR1 SGHTA and CDR2 FQGNSA are derived from the germline V gene. This clone was seen more than once but under ten times. Its antigen is unknown. Base qualities are missing; no much larger clone stands one base away.

The sequence came from a woman aged 18 to 35 with type 1 diabetes. The V and J segments used are TRBV7-2 and TRBJ1-1; TRBD1 is possibly the D segment (6 matching bases). What was sequenced was naive CD4+ T cells from blood. Interpreted using the paper, the cell subset or site label stands for: true naive CD4+ T cells. For the CDR3, the sequence is CASSLNRVTEAFF. The DNA sequence follows: TGTGCCAGCAGCCTAAACAGGGTCACTGAAGCTTTCTTT.